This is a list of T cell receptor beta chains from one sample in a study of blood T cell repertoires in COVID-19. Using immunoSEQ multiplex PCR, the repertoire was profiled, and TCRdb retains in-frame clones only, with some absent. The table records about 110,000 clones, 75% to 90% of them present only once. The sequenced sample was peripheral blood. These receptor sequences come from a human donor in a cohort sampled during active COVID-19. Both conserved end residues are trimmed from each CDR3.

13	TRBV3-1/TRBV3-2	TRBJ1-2	ASSNTGTGLYGYT
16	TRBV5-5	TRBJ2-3	ASSLTPGLAGSQDTQY
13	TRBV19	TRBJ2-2	ASRTTRFSAGELF
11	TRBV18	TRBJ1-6	ASSFDRVSPLH
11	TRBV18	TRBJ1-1	ASSPSDSREAF
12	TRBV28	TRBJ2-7	ATNRRTGVYEQY
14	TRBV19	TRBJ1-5	ASTPRTANSNQPQH
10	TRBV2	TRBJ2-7	ASNGRRWEQY
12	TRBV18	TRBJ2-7	ASSPELATYEQY
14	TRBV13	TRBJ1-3	ASSIGWTEIGNTIY
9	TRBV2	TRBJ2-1	ASSVNPSWF
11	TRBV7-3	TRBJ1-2	ASSSFQGYGYT
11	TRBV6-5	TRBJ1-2	ASTGQGPGGYT
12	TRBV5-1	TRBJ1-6	ASSSGQGDSPLH
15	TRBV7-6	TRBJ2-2	ASSPRPGQGNTGELF
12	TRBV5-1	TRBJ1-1	ASSLRQGNTEAF
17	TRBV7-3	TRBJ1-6	ASSLRSGLPSSYNSPLH
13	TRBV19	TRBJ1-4	ASTGTYATNEKLF
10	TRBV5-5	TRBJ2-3	ASSLEWAGGY
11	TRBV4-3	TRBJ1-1	ASSQVASPEAF
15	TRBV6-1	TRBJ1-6	ASSEIHGNGINSPLH
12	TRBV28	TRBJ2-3	ASSPPGFTDTQY
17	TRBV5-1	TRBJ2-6	ASSLGSDRGFSGANVLT
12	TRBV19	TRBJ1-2	ATRDRTGTYGYT